This is a list of T cell receptor beta chains from one sample in a study of T cell responses to AZD1222 COVID-19 vaccine. Repertoires were generated with immunoSEQ multiplex PCR, while TCRdb's copy carries only in-frame clones and drops some. The sample shows around 92,000 clones, approximately 90% of them seen only once. This sample comprised peripheral blood, obtained on day 0 of AZD1222 vaccination. These receptors originate from an adult in good health. The CDR3 runs from the conserved cysteine through the conserved F or W. The D gene is left open where the match is weak. Some rows have no size entry. The others give once, few or many, or a class for an expanded clone.

v_call	j_call	clone_size	d_call	cdr3_aa	cdr3_nt
TRBV6-2/TRBV6-3	TRBJ1-6	few	TRBD1	CASSPGTGGASPLHF	TGTGCCAGCAGCCCCGGGACAGGGGGAGCTTCACCCCTCCACTTT
TRBV4-1	TRBJ1-2	NA	NA	CASSQVGGYGYTF	TGCGCCAGCAGCCAAGTCGGCGGCTATGGCTACACCTTC
TRBV2	TRBJ2-7	once	NA	CASRKSAYEQYF	TGTGCCTCCAGGAAGTCCGCCTACGAGCAGTACTTC
TRBV9	TRBJ1-2	NA	TRBD1	CASSVTTGHDSGYTF	TGTGCCAGCAGCGTGACGACAGGGCACGATTCTGGCTACACCTTC
TRBV5-1	TRBJ2-5	NA	NA	CASSFSDRQETQYF	TGCGCCAGCAGCTTTAGCGACAGACAAGAGACCCAGTACTTC
TRBV30	TRBJ1-5	NA	TRBD1	CAWSVETGVQPQHF	TGTGCCTGGAGTGTGGAGACAGGGGTTCAGCCCCAGCATTTT
TRBV3-1/TRBV3-2	TRBJ2-1	NA	NA	CASSQGAGRGHGMQFF	TGTGCCAGCAGCCAAGGGGCGGGCAGGGGCCACGGGATGCAGTTCTTC
TRBV30	TRBJ1-4	once	TRBD1	CAWTLGTGNEKLFF	TGTGCCTGGACGTTAGGGACAGGGAATGAAAAACTGTTTTTT
TRBV5-4	TRBJ2-7	NA	TRBD1	CASSQQSRGRRFEQYF	TGTGCCAGCAGCCAACAGAGTAGGGGGCGAAGGTTCGAGCAGTACTTC
TRBV19	TRBJ2-7	NA	TRBD2	CASKWSGSVYEQYF	TGTGCCAGTAAGTGGAGCGGGAGCGTATACGAGCAGTACTTC
TRBV10-3	TRBJ2-7	NA	NA	CAIMGSFYEQYF	TGTGCCATCATGGGGTCATTCTACGAGCAGTACTTC
TRBV18	TRBJ1-2	NA	NA	CASSPNWADYGYTF	TGTGCCAGCTCACCAAACTGGGCAGACTATGGCTACACCTTC
TRBV2	TRBJ2-5	NA	NA	CASSERGRTAGETQYF	TGTGCCAGCAGTGAGCGAGGAAGAACTGCGGGGGAGACCCAGTACTTC
TRBV6-5	TRBJ1-1	NA	TRBD1	CASTQGDRSTEAFF	TGTGCCAGCACCCAAGGGGACAGGAGCACTGAAGCTTTCTTT
TRBV27	TRBJ1-6	NA	NA	CASTLGGSWGSPLHF	TGTGCCAGCACTCTAGGGGGGTCCTGGGGTTCACCCCTCCACTTT
TRBV6-6	TRBJ1-1	few	NA	CASGRQAAFF	TGTGCCAGCGGTAGACAGGCGGCTTTCTTT
TRBV7-9	TRBJ1-6	NA	NA	CASSSNAGSSYNSPLHF	TGTGCCAGCAGCTCGAACGCAGGGAGCTCCTATAATTCACCCCTCCACTTT
TRBV5-1	TRBJ1-2	NA	TRBD1	CASSSAGTGDGYTF	TGCGCCAGCAGCTCAGCCGGGACAGGGGACGGCTACACCTTC
TRBV6-2/TRBV6-3	TRBJ2-4	NA	NA	CASSTDGGYSLAKNIQYF	TGTGCCAGCAGCACTGACGGGGGCTACTCTTTAGCCAAAAACATTCAGTACTTC
TRBV6-1	TRBJ2-7	NA	NA	CASSEAAYEQYF	TGTGCCAGCAGTGAAGCGGCCTACGAGCAGTACTTC
TRBV7-8	TRBJ2-7	NA	NA	CASSVRRAQSYEQYF	TGTGCCAGCAGCGTTCGGCGGGCACAGTCCTACGAGCAGTACTTC
TRBV18	TRBJ1-4	NA	TRBD1	CASSPTRQGFNEKLFF	TGTGCCAGCTCACCAACAAGACAGGGTTTTAATGAAAAACTGTTTTTT
TRBV10-3	TRBJ2-7	NA	NA	CAISGPESSYEQYF	TGTGCCATCAGTGGTCCAGAGAGCTCCTACGAGCAGTACTTC
TRBV7-9	TRBJ2-5	NA	NA	CASSLALAKVETQYF	TGTGCCAGCAGCTTAGCCCTAGCAAAGGTGGAGACCCAGTACTTC
TRBV4-2	TRBJ1-4	once	TRBD1	CASSHVQGEDEKLFF	TGTGCCAGCAGCCACGTACAGGGGGAAGATGAAAAACTGTTTTTT
TRBV27	TRBJ2-7	once	NA	CASSTDRRFKRQYF	TGTGCCAGCAGTACCGACAGGCGGTTTAAACGGCAGTACTTC
TRBV19	TRBJ2-6	few	NA	CASSSKSGANVLTF	TGTGCCAGTAGTTCCAAATCTGGGGCCAACGTCCTGACTTTC
TRBV7-8	TRBJ1-5	NA	NA	CASSRSGQPQHF	TGTGCCAGCAGCCGCTCTGGCCAGCCCCAGCATTTT
TRBV6-5	TRBJ1-2	NA	NA	CASSYSIGEGYTF	TGTGCCAGCAGTTACTCGATCGGGGAAGGCTACACCTTC
TRBV27	TRBJ2-3	NA	TRBD2	CASSSPSGGTDTQYF	TGTGCCAGCAGTTCCCCCTCGGGGGGAACAGATACGCAGTATTTT
TRBV5-4	TRBJ2-3	once	NA	CASSLRKAGTDTQYF	TGTGCCAGCAGCTTGAGAAAGGCGGGAACAGATACGCAGTATTTT
TRBV18	TRBJ2-7	NA	TRBD2	CASSPAGTSGATYEQYF	TGTGCCAGCTCACCAGCCGGGACTAGCGGGGCCACCTACGAGCAGTACTTC
TRBV6-2/TRBV6-3	TRBJ2-1	NA	TRBD2	CASSYRGLGVGEQFF	TGTGCCAGCAGTTATCGGGGACTAGGCGTCGGGGAGCAGTTCTTC
TRBV25-1	TRBJ1-1	NA	TRBD1	CASIPRTGTPRDTEAFF	TGTGCCAGCATCCCTCGGACAGGTACTCCGAGGGACACTGAAGCTTTCTTT
TRBV7-3	TRBJ1-3	NA	NA	CASSFGGLSSGNTIYF	TGTGCCAGCAGCTTTGGGGGGTTGAGCTCTGGAAACACCATATATTTT
TRBV29-1	TRBJ1-2	NA	NA	CSVADSYYGYTF	TGCAGCGTAGCTGACAGCTACTATGGCTACACCTTC
TRBV6-5	TRBJ2-6	NA	NA	CASRGRTTGANVLTF	TGTGCCAGCAGGGGGAGGACAACTGGGGCCAACGTCCTGACTTTC